This is a list of T cell receptor beta chains from one sample in a study of blood T cell repertoires in COVID-19. This table comes from immunoSEQ multiplex PCR, and its TCRdb copy is limited to in-frame clones, with some not included. The sample includes more than 250,000 clones, around 90% of them seen just once. Sequenced input: PBMCs or T cells enriched from blood (not recorded which). These receptors were taken from a woman aged 18-29 years with acute COVID-19. Each CDR3 is given with its conserved first and last residue. A D gene is named only where the DNA matches it firmly. Expanded clones get a size class; other rows say once, few or many, or leave the size out.

j_call v_call clone_size d_call cdr3_nt cdr3_aa
TRBJ2-3 TRBV13 - - TGTGCCAGCAGTCAGGGGTCAGATACGCAGTATTTT CASSQGSDTQYF
TRBJ2-7 TRBV6-6 - TRBD2 TGTGCCAGCAGCCCTTTGGGAGCGGGAGGTTCCTACGAGCAGTACTTC CASSPLGAGGSYEQYF
TRBJ2-5 TRBV5-5 - - TGTGCCAGCAGCTTGTTGGGCAAAGAGACCCAGTACTTC CASSLLGKETQYF
TRBJ1-2 TRBV2 - - TGTGCCAGCAGTGAAGGGCAAGACTATGGCTACACCTTC CASSEGQDYGYTF
TRBJ2-3 TRBV2 - TRBD1 TGTGCCAGCAGCCGACAGGGCCAAGGAACAGATACGCAGTATTTT CASSRQGQGTDTQYF
TRBJ2-5 TRBV7-9 - - TGTGCCAGCAGCTTGTCGCGTACTCAAGAGACCCAGTACTTC CASSLSRTQETQYF
TRBJ1-6 TRBV15 once - TGTGCCACCAGCAGAGTCCTAGACAGTAATTCACCCCTCCACTTT CATSRVLDSNSPLHF
TRBJ1-5 TRBV4-1 - TRBD1 TGCGCCAGCAGCCGCCAGACAGGGGTTAGCAATCAGCCCCAGCATTTT CASSRQTGVSNQPQHF
TRBJ2-5 TRBV28 - - TGTGCCTCCGTAGGGGTAGTAGTTTCGGGTGGAGAGACCCAGTACTTC CASVGVVVSGGETQYF
TRBJ2-7 TRBV28 - - TGTGCCAGCAGTCTCTGGTCAGCGACAGCCGACGGGGAGCAGTACTTC CASSLWSATADGEQYF
TRBJ2-1 TRBV11-2 - TRBD2 TGTGCCAGCAGCTTAGCTTCTGTGCGGGAGGGCCTAGACCATGAGCAGTTCTTC CASSLASVREGLDHEQFF
TRBJ2-3 TRBV29-1 - TRBD2 TGCAGCGTAGAACCGGGACTAGCGGGAGCGGGTACAGATACGCAGTATTTT CSVEPGLAGAGTDTQYF
TRBJ1-1 TRBV7-9 - - TGTGCCAGCAGCCGACAGGTCGTGAACACTGAAGCTTTCTTT CASSRQVVNTEAFF
TRBJ1-4 TRBV11-2 - TRBD1 TGTGCCAGCAGCTTGGACAGGGGGAAAGAAAAACTGTTTTTT CASSLDRGKEKLFF
TRBJ2-4 TRBV2 - - TGTGCCAGCAGGGTTGACAGTCTAGCCAAAAACATTCAGTACTTC CASRVDSLAKNIQYF
TRBJ1-1 TRBV3-1/TRBV3-2 - TRBD1 TGTGCCAGCAGCCGACAGGGGGCGGGAAACACTGAAGCTTTCTTT CASSRQGAGNTEAFF
TRBJ2-1 TRBV18 - TRBD1 TGTGCCAGCTTACTGACAGGGGGCATGTACAATGAGCAGTTCTTC CASLLTGGMYNEQFF
TRBJ2-1 TRBV5-1 - TRBD1 TGCGCCAGCAGCTTGGTGGTGGGTACGGGACAGCGATACAATGAGCAGTTCTTC CASSLVVGTGQRYNEQFF
TRBJ2-3 TRBV7-9 - - TGTGCCAGCAGGGTAGCCGTCACAGATACGCAGTATTTT CASRVAVTDTQYF
TRBJ1-1 TRBV18 - - TGTGCCAGCTCACCAGGGAAAGGGGATGGGACTGAAGCTTTCTTT CASSPGKGDGTEAFF
TRBJ2-4 TRBV18 - TRBD2 TGTGCCAGCTCACCACCGTTGACTAGCGGGACTTTGGCCAAAAACATTCAGTACTTC CASSPPLTSGTLAKNIQYF
TRBJ2-5 TRBV6-5 - TRBD1 TGTGCCACCCACCGGACAGGCCAAGAGACCCAGTACTTC CATHRTGQETQYF
TRBJ1-5 TRBV30 - - TGTGCCTGGAGTCTCGGGTATCCCAATCAGCCCCAGCATTTT CAWSLGYPNQPQHF
TRBJ2-1 TRBV5-4 - - TGTGAGCGACCCCCTCGGACAACCTACAATGAGCAGTTCTTC CERPPRTTYNEQFF
TRBJ2-3 TRBV11-2 - - TGTGCCAGCAGCTTTAGCCCAGAAGATACGCAGTATTTT CASSFSPEDTQYF
TRBJ2-3 TRBV6-1 - TRBD1 TGTGCCAGCAGTGAATATTGGACAGGGAGCACAGATACGCAGTATTTT CASSEYWTGSTDTQYF
TRBJ1-2 TRBV5-1 few - TGCGCCAGCAGCTTGGGGCCGGGTAAGAACTATGGCTACACCTTC CASSLGPGKNYGYTF
TRBJ2-7 TRBV11-2 - - TGTGCCAGCAGCTTATTGGGCATGACGGGGGGCCGCGAGCAGTACTTC CASSLLGMTGGREQYF
TRBJ2-1 TRBV2 - - TGTGCCAGCACAGCCTACAATGAGCAGTTCTTC CASTAYNEQFF
TRBJ2-7 TRBV27 - TRBD2 TGTGCCAGCAGTGCTAGCGGGGCGGGCGGGGAGCAGTACTTC CASSASGAGGEQYF
TRBJ2-7 TRBV7-2 - TRBD1 TGTGCCAGCAGCATACGGGACAGCACCTCCTACGAGCAGTACTTC CASSIRDSTSYEQYF
TRBJ1-2 TRBV7-2 - TRBD1 TGTGCCAGCAGCTTATCCAGGACAGGCACCGATGGCTACACCTTC CASSLSRTGTDGYTF
TRBJ2-1 TRBV9 - TRBD1 TGTGCCAGCAGCGGACAGGGGTATGAGCAGTTCTTC CASSGQGYEQFF
TRBJ2-4 TRBV7-2 - - TGTGCCAGCAGTAGCGTCGGGAACATTCAGTACTTC CASSSVGNIQYF
TRBJ2-1 TRBV7-9 - TRBD1 TGTGCCAGCAGAGTAACCGGGACAGGGGGCTATGAGCAGTTCTTC CASRVTGTGGYEQFF
TRBJ2-3 TRBV10-2 - TRBD1 TGCGCCACCAACCCGGGACAGAGGGGGCCATCGAGGACAGATACGCAGTATTTT CATNPGQRGPSRTDTQYF
TRBJ1-3 TRBV28 - TRBD1 TGTGCCAGCAGTGCCAGGGGGCTTGGAAACACCATATATTTT CASSARGLGNTIYF
TRBJ1-4 TRBV19 - TRBD1 TGTGCCAGTAGTGAACCACGGACAGGCGTAAATGAAAAACTGTTTTTT CASSEPRTGVNEKLFF
TRBJ1-4 TRBV7-6 - - TGTGCCAGCAGCTCCGCGGGCCTTCCCAATGAAAAACTGTTTTTT CASSSAGLPNEKLFF
TRBJ1-2 TRBV29-1 - - TGCAGCGTTGAGGCCACCCTGAGGCATGGCTACACCTTC CSVEATLRHGYTF
TRBJ2-3 TRBV18 - TRBD1 TGTGCCAGCTCACCACGAGCAGGGGGCCCTTCGACCACAGATACGCAGTATTTT CASSPRAGGPSTTDTQYF
TRBJ2-6 TRBV2 - - TGTGCCAGCAGTGAAGGTTATATTTCTGGGGCCAACGTCCTGACTTTC CASSEGYISGANVLTF